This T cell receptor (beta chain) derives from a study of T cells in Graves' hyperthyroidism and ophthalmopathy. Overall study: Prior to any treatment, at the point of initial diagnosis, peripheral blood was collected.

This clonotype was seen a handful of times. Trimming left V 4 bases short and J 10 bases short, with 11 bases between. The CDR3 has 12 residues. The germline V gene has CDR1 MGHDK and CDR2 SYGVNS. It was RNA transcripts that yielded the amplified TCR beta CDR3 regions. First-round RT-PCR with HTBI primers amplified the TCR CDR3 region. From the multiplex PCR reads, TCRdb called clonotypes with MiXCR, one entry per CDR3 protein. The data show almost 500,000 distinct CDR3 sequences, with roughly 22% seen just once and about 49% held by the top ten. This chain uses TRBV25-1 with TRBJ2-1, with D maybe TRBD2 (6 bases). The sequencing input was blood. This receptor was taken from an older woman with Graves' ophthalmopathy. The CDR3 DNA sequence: TGTGCCAGCAGTGTAGGAGGGGTGGAGCAGTTCTTC. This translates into CASSVGGVEQFF.